This T cell receptor (beta chain) was identified in a study of radiation and T cells in renal cell carcinoma. Points from the study as a whole: Top tumor clonotypes rose in blood 2 weeks post-radiation, then contracted.

Of note for this clone: Its antigen is not identified.

As to time point: blood 4 weeks post-SBRT, at nephrectomy. As for treatment: 15 Gy SBRT to primary tumor, nephrectomy 4 weeks later. Nephrectomy followed 15 Gy stereotactic body radiation by 4 weeks. Clear cell pathology was present in this patient's renal cell carcinoma. TCRdb keeps only in-frame clones here, not all; method: immunoSEQ multiplex PCR. The data show around 170,000 clones, about 87% seen once. The CDR3 totals 12 residues. V lost 7 bases, J lost 4 bases, and 4 bases stayed unmatched. The V gene's germline CDR1 is SQVTM and CDR2 ANQGSEA. The chain carries TRBV29-1 and TRBJ2-1, with TRBD1 matching 7 bases. The starting material was blood, obtained from a patient whose treatment included radiotherapy and nephrectomy. This sequence originates from a woman in her forties or fifties with renal cell carcinoma. The CDR3 DNA is TGCAGCGAACGACAGGGTTACAATGAGCAGTTCTTC. This encodes CSERQGYNEQFF.